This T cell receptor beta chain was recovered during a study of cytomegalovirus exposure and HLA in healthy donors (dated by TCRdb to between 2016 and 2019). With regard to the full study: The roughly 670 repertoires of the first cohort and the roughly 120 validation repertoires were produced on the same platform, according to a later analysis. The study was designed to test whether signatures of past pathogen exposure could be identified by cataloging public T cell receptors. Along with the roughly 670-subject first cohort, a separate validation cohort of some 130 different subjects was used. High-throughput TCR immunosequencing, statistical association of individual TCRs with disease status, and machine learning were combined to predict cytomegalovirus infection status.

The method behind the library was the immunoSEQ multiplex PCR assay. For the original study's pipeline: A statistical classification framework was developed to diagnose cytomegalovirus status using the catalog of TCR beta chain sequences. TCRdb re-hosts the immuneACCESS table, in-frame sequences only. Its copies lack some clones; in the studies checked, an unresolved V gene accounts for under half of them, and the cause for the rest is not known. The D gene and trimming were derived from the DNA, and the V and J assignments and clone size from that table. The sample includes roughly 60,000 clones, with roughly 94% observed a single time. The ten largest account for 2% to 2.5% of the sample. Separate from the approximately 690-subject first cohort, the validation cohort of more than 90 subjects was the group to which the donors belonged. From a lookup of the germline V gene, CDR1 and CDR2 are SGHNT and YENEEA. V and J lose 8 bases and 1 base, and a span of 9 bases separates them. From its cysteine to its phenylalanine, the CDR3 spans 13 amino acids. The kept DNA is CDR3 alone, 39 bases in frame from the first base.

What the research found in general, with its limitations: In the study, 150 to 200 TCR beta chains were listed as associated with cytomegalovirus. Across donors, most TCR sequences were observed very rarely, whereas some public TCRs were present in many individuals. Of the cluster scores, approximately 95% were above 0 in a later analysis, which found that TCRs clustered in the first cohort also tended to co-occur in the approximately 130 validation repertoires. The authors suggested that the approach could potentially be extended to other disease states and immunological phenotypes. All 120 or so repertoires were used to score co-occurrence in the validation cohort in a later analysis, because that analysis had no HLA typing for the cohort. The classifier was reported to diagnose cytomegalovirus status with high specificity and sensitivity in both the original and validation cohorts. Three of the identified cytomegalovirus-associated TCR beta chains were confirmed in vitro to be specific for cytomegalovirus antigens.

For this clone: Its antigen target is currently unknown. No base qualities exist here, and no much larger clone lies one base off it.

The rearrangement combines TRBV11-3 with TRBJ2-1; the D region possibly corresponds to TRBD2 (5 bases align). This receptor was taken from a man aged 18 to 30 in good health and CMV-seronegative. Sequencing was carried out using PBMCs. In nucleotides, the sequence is TGTGCCAGCGGGAGTTCATCCTACAATGAGCAGTTCTTC. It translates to CASGSSSYNEQFF.